This T cell receptor (beta chain) was identified in a study of blood T cell repertoires in COVID-19. Study context: PBMCs, B-cell-depleted T cells, or T cells were the source of the cDNA or gDNA that made up the material.

Authors' methods: Amplification of reference gene primers provided the estimated nucleated cell counts. Sequenced by immunoSEQ multiplex PCR; TCRdb stores in-frame clones only, minus some. V and J calls and clone size come straight from that table; D and trimming were deduced from the DNA. The sample yields over 70,000 clones, approximately 90% seen once. Germline CDR1 MGHRA, CDR2 YSYEKL. V was pared by 0 bases and J by 1 base, with 8 bases of the junction left unmatched. This CDR3 is built from 18 residues. This chain uses TRBV4-1 with TRBJ2-3; TRBD2 aligns across 9 bases. The sequenced material came from peripheral blood. This clonotype originated in a human donor with active COVID-19. The donor label of this sample is uncertain. The CDR3 region is CASSQDQRAGGGTDTQYF. The CDR3 DNA reads TGCGCCAGCAGCCAAGATCAACGGGCGGGGGGGGGCACAGATACGCAGTATTTT.